This entry lists 5 T cell receptor beta chains sequenced from one sample in a study of T cell repertoires in cytomegalovirus infection. TCRdb re-called the reads through MiXCR, storing one row per CDR3 protein. Of tens of thousands of distinct CDR3 sequences listed, around 3.8% are singletons. Sequences were obtained from PBMCs. The receptors stem from a human donor in good health (CMV status not recorded). Some clones in this sample may be carry-over from other donors' samples.

This clonotype was detected many times. The chain uses TRBV7-6 and TRBJ2-7; 7 positions match TRBD1. Trimming cost V 1 base and J 7 bases; bases outside gene matches: 7. Germline values: CDR1 SGHVS, CDR2 FNYEAQ. CDR3 length: 14 residues. The CDR3 DNA is TGTGCCAGCAGCTTAGTGGGGACAGCGAGTGAGCAGTACTTC. Protein sequence: CASSLVGTASEQYF.

This clonotype showed up many times. The J gene is TRBJ2-7, the V gene TRBV7-3; D may be TRBD1 or TRBD2 (5 bases each). The CDR3 covers 15 residues. Trimming removed 5 bases from V and 4 bases from J, with 18 bases in between. CDR1 and CDR2 from the germline V gene are SGHTA and FQGTGA. The CDR3 DNA follows: TGTGCCAGCAGCCAAGACGGGGACGGGCCATACGAGCAGTACTTC. This gives the protein CASSQDGDGPYEQYF.

In this sample, this clonotype turned up many times. The chain has TRBV7-2 and TRBJ2-3; D is undetermined. Germline V CDR1 and CDR2: SGHTA, FQGNSA. The CDR3 loop spans 16 amino acids. Trimming left V 6 bases short and J 4 bases short, with 20 bases between. DNA for the CDR3: TGTGCCAGCAGATCCCCCCCGGGCCCCGCCCCAGATACGCAGTATTTT. Translation gives CASRSPPGPAPDTQYF.

At least ten counts were recorded for this clonotype. This rearrangement joins TRBV7-2 to TRBJ2-7; TRBD2 matches 13 bases. The CDR3 is made up of 18 amino acids. J lost 0 bases, V lost 5 bases, and 10 bases had no gene match. Germline V lookup: CDR1 SGHTA, CDR2 FQGNSA. The CDR3 sequence: CASSPGLAGVYSSYEQYF. CDR3 DNA: TGTGCCAGCAGCCCCGGACTAGCGGGAGTGTATAGCTCCTACGAGCAGTACTTC.

This clonotype was observed many times. The rearrangement joins TRBV6-2 or TRBV6-3 to TRBJ1-4; D is ambiguous. Per germline, CDR1 MNHEY and CDR2 SVGEGT. This CDR3 spans 13 amino acids. V lost 6 bases and J lost 8, with 13 bases in between. CDR3 DNA: TGTGCCAGCAGGATGAGCCGGCCCGAAAAACTGTTTTTT. It specifies CASRMSRPEKLFF.